The 25 T cell receptor beta chains below all came from one sample that was sequenced in a study of cytomegalovirus exposure and HLA in healthy donors. The PCR made use of 60 Vbeta and 13 Jbeta primers. Repertoires were generated with immunoSEQ multiplex PCR, while TCRdb's copy carries only in-frame clones and drops some. The sample contains about 170,000 clones, around four fifths of which appear only once. Input material: PBMCs. The receptors shown here come from a boy aged 2-15 years in good health and CMV-seronegative.

This clone appeared a single time. The V gene is TRBV6-5, the J gene TRBJ1-3; unclear D gene. The germline V and J ends were trimmed by 0 bases and 8 bases, with 14 bases remaining between them. The CDR3 loop spans 15 amino acids. The V gene's germline CDR1 is MNHEY and CDR2 SVGAGI. The CDR3 is CASSYSVSGTDTIYF. The CDR3, as DNA: TGTGCCAGCAGTTACTCAGTATCAGGAACGGACACCATATATTTT.

The rearrangement links TRBV5-1 to TRBJ2-1; TRBD1 matches 8 bases. CDR1 is SGHRS, CDR2 YFSETQ, per germline. The CDR3 is 15 residues long. With V trimmed by 0 bases and J by 12 bases, 11 bases remained unmatched. CDR3 in amino acids: CASSLAPTGGGLQFF. DNA of the CDR3: TGCGCCAGCAGCTTGGCTCCTACAGGGGGAGGTCTGCAGTTCTTC.

For the CDR3, the DNA is TGTGCCACCAGCAGACTAGCTAGCGGGGGGTCCGAGCAGTACGTC. This translates into CATSRLASGGSEQYV. The rearrangement uses TRBV15 and TRBJ2-7; 11 bases match TRBD2. V dropped 2 bases and J dropped 6; count of bases not matched to a gene: 6. Germline CDR1 and CDR2: LNHNV and YYDKDF (reference sequence). CDR3 size: 15 residues.

To note about this clone: Other nucleotide sequences in the sample specify the same CDR3. The chain has TRBV27 and TRBJ1-2; possible D gene TRBD1, 6 bases. The germline gives CDR1 MNHEY, CDR2 SMNVEV (reference sequence). The CDR3 length is 11 residues. V shed 4 bases and J shed 8 bases, with 8 bases lying between them. CDR3: CASSSGVGYTF. DNA for the CDR3: TGTGCCAGCAGTTCAGGGGTCGGCTACACCTTC.

The chain recombines TRBV7-3 with TRBJ2-5, with 9 nucleotides matching TRBD2. The ends lost 2 bases at V and 5 bases at J; junction bases unmatched: 6. This CDR3 contains 15 residues. CDR1 is SGHTA, CDR2 FQGTGA, per germline. Here the CDR3 reads CASSLAGGPVETQYF. For the CDR3, the DNA is TGTGCCAGCAGCTTAGCGGGAGGGCCTGTGGAGACCCAGTACTTC. The whole variable domain, remainder taken from reference TRBV7-3 and TRBJ2-5, is GAGVSQTPSNKVTEKGKYVELRCDPISGHTALYWYRQSLGQGPEFLIYFQGTGAADDSGLPNDRFFAVRPEGSVSTLKIQRTERGDSAVYLCASSLAGGPVETQYFGPGTRLLVL.

The chain carries TRBV28 and TRBJ1-1; D gene uncertain. CDR3 length equals 15 residues. Trimming cost V 3 bases and J 6 bases, with 17 bases left between them. Germline assignment: CDR1 MDHEN and CDR2 SYDVKM. The CDR3 reads CASSFRFRGKSEAFF. The CDR3 nucleotides read TGTGCCAGCAGTTTTAGATTCCGGGGTAAGTCTGAAGCTTTCTTT.

This sequence joins TRBV7-9 and TRBJ2-5; tentatively, D is TRBD2 (5 bases). Trimming took 8 bases from V and 5 from J, leaving 9 bases between them. Germline CDR1 is SEHNR and CDR2 is FQNEAQ (reference sequence). The CDR3 runs to 11 residues. The CDR3 DNA reads TGTGCCAGCCGAACGGGGGAGACCCAGTACTTC. It yields the protein CASRTGETQYF.

The chain joins TRBV7-8 to TRBJ1-5, with no clear D. Germline V CDR1 and CDR2: SGHVS, FQNEAQ. The CDR3 spans 16 residues. Trimming removed 1 base at V and 7 bases at J, with 17 bases between. The CDR3: CASSLEGRRVRQPQHF. CDR3 nucleotides: TGTGCCAGCAGCTTAGAAGGTCGGAGGGTACGGCAGCCCCAGCATTTT.

The chain uses TRBV6-5 and TRBJ1-6; D may be TRBD1 (5 bases). V was shortened by 2 bases and J by 10 bases, with 15 bases between the two germline ends. The CDR3 is 15 amino acids. From germline, CDR1 is MNHEY and CDR2 SVGAGI. Here the CDR3 reads CASSYDGASGSPLHF. The DNA of the CDR3 is TGTGCCAGCAGTTACGATGGGGCGTCCGGGTCACCCCTCCACTTT.

V usage is TRBV25-1 and J usage is TRBJ2-7, with 8 positions matching TRBD2. The junction had 9 bases not matched to a gene; V was cut back by 8 bases and J by 3 bases. From germline, CDR1 is MGHDK and CDR2 SYGVNS. This CDR3 is built from 14 residues. CDR3 DNA sequence: TGTGCCAGCCGGGCGGGTAGCGGGAACTACGAGCAGTACTTC. Amino acids: CASRAGSGNYEQYF.

The chain recombines TRBV6-5 with TRBJ2-3; D perhaps matches TRBD1 (5 bases). This CDR3 contains 13 residues. V lost 5 bases and J 6 bases, leaving 12 bases between the germline ends. CDR1 and CDR2 (germline): MNHEY, SVGAGI. CDR3 amino acids: CASSLRAGDTQYF. In DNA form, the CDR3 reads TGTGCCAGCAGTCTCAGGGCCGGGGATACGCAGTATTTT.

The chain couples TRBV5-6 to TRBJ2-7; tentatively, D is TRBD2 (5 bases). Deletions cut 2 bases from V and 0 bases from J, with 9 bases between. Germline V lookup: CDR1 SGHDT, CDR2 YYEEEE. The CDR3 is made up of 14 amino acids. The CDR3 reads CASSFLTNSYEQYF. CDR3 sequence (DNA): TGTGCCAGCAGCTTTTTGACTAACTCCTACGAGCAGTACTTC. The complete variable domain, with remaining parts taken from reference TRBV5-6 and TRBJ2-7, reads DAGVTQSPTHLIKTRGQQVTLRCSPKSGHDTVSWYQQALGQGPQFIFQYYEEEERQRGNFPDRFSGHQFPNYSSELNVNALLLGDSALYLCASSFLTNSYEQYFGPGTRLTVT.

This clone was seen just once. This rearrangement joins TRBV28 to TRBJ1-3, with 8 nucleotides matching TRBD1. The trim removed 4 bases at V and 4 bases at J, leaving 3 bases unmatched. Germline assignment: CDR1 MDHEN and CDR2 SYDVKM. CDR3 length: 14 amino acids. In nucleotides, the CDR3 is TGTGCCAGCAGTTCCAGGGGGCTAGGAAACACCATATATTTT. Protein: CASSSRGLGNTIYF.

The chain carries TRBV7-2 and TRBJ2-7, with D possibly being TRBD2 (5 bases). The CDR3 extends over 12 amino acids. From germline, CDR1 is SGHTA and CDR2 FQGNSA. Trimming took 1 base from V and 9 from J, leaving 10 bases between them. The CDR3, as DNA: TGTGCCAGCAGCTTAGATGGAGGCAGGCAGTACTTC. Translating gives CASSLDGGRQYF.

This CDR3 is CASSEDTGTGGSPLHF. The CDR3 nucleotides are TGTGCCAGCAGTGAAGACACCGGGACAGGGGGTTCACCCCTCCACTTT. The chain recombines TRBV6-1 with TRBJ1-6; TRBD1 matches at 11 bases. CDR3 length: 16 amino acids. CDR1 and CDR2 (germline): MNHNS, SASEGT. After removal of 1 base from V and 9 bases from J, the junction contained 5 bases not matched to a gene.

This clone appeared a single time. This chain connects TRBV11-1 to TRBJ2-7, with 7 bases matching TRBD1. Germline V gene lookup returns CDR1 SGHAT and CDR2 FQDESV (reference sequence). With V trimmed by 6 bases and J by 5 bases, 4 bases remained unmatched. There are 12 residues in the CDR3. The CDR3 loop is CASSQGEHEQYF. The CDR3 DNA sequence: TGTGCCAGCAGTCAGGGGGAGCACGAGCAGTACTTC.

The CDR3 sequence is CAWASRSNQPQHF. DNA for the CDR3: TGTGCCTGGGCGAGCCGTAGCAATCAGCCCCAGCATTTT. The chain joins TRBV30 to TRBJ1-5, with D unclear. Germline-derived CDR1 and CDR2 are GTSNPN and SVGIG (reference sequence). The CDR3 spans 13 residues. Trimming stripped 5 bases from V and 0 bases from J, with 8 bases between.

The chain carries TRBV2 and TRBJ1-1, with 9 bases lining up with TRBD1. The CDR3 loop spans 14 amino acids. V lost 3 bases to trimming and J lost 4 bases; unmatched junction nucleotides: 3. Germline V gene lookup returns CDR1 SNHLY and CDR2 FYNNEI. The CDR3 DNA reads as TGTGCCAGCAGTGAGTGGGACAGGGCCACTGAAGCTTTCTTT. This sequence encodes CASSEWDRATEAFF.

The rearrangement joins TRBV6-1 to TRBJ1-4, with D possibly matching TRBD1 (5 bases). Germline-derived CDR1 and CDR2 are MNHNS and SASEGT. The CDR3 is 17 amino acids. V lost 4 bases to trimming and J lost 4 bases, with 19 bases between them. The CDR3 spells CASSGRLLQGINEKLFF. The CDR3 coding sequence is TGTGCCAGCAGTGGTCGCCTGCTGCAGGGAATTAATGAAAAACTGTTTTTT.

This clone was seen only a few times. The chain carries TRBV6-6 and TRBJ1-1; D unclear. V shed 2 bases and J shed 0 bases, with 4 bases lying between them. The CDR3 is made up of 13 amino acids. Looked up from germline, CDR1 is MNHNY and CDR2 is SVGAGI (reference sequence). The DNA for the CDR3 is TGTGCCAGCAGTTACATATTGAACACTGAAGCTTTCTTT. Amino acid sequence: CASSYILNTEAFF.

In DNA, the CDR3 is TGTGCCAGCAGTTACTCCGGGAGACTGGATACGCAGTATTTT. This gives the protein CASSYSGRLDTQYF. This sequence joins TRBV6-5 and TRBJ2-3; tentatively, D is TRBD2 (6 bases). Germline CDR1 MNHEY, CDR2 SVGAGI. V was trimmed by 0 bases and J by 6 bases, leaving 10 bases between them. The CDR3 sequence is 14 residues long.

V and J are TRBV25-1 and TRBJ1-3, with D tentatively TRBD1 (5 bases). The CDR3 has 13 residues. The germline V gene encodes CDR1 MGHDK and CDR2 SYGVNS. Trimming left V 8 bases short and J 4 bases short, with 12 bases between. DNA for the CDR3: TGTGCCAGCCGAAGGGGCCCCGGAAACACCATATATTTT. Its translation: CASRRGPGNTIYF.

The rearrangement uses TRBV30 and TRBJ2-7; D uncertain. CDR3 length: 13 amino acids. Trimming pared 0 bases from V and 6 bases from J, leaving 12 bases between. The germline gives CDR1 GTSNPN, CDR2 SVGIG (reference sequence). CDR3 coding DNA: TGTGCCTGGAGTGTACTATCGACGGGCGAGCAGTACTTC. Its protein is CAWSVLSTGEQYF.

This clone has just one count. The V gene is TRBV27, the J gene TRBJ1-2, with D unresolved. The germline CDR1 and CDR2 sequences are MNHEY and SMNVEV (reference sequence). V lost 3 bases and J lost 5, with 10 bases in between. The CDR3 has 13 residues. The CDR3 DNA reads TGTGCCAGCAGTTTTTCGGGAGGATATGGCTACACCTTC. It codes for CASSFSGGYGYTF.

The chain is built from TRBV2 and TRBJ2-7; 10 bases are shared with TRBD1. The trim removed 5 bases at V and 7 bases at J, leaving 14 bases unmatched. CDR3 length: 16 residues. Germline-derived CDR1 and CDR2 are SNHLY and FYNNEI. CDR3 in amino acids: CASSSGTGAMIGEQYV. DNA for the CDR3: TGTGCCAGCAGTTCCGGGACAGGGGCCATGATAGGTGAGCAGTACGTC.